In this sample, the clone carrying this TCR beta chain turned up once. The data belong to a study of shared T cell receptors in the human thymus. Measured with immunoSEQ multiplex PCR; TCRdb has only the in-frame clones, and not every one. This table has about 710,000 clones, more than 75% appearing once. The CDR3 covers 14 residues. The V segment lost 5 bases and the J segment 3 bases; nucleotides outside the gene matches: 6. Germline-derived CDR1 and CDR2 are SEHNR and FQNEAQ (reference sequence). These records were also assigned to another study, of human thymus T cells. Per that paper: Thymus specimens were resections from corrective heart surgery. Thymic and blood repertoires showed apparently biased V and J gene usage. Related research examined unrelated individuals and reported that their thymic repertoires overlapped highly.

This clonotype was obtained from a boy in the first two years of life with a congenital heart defect. J is TRBJ1-2 and V is TRBV7-9; TRBD1 matches at 7 bases. The sequencing sample was made of thymocytes. The CDR3 sequence is CASSLTGVDYGYTF. In DNA, the CDR3 is TGTGCCAGCAGCCTAACAGGGGTCGACTATGGCTACACCTTC. Full variable domain (outside the CDR3, taken from reference TRBV7-9 and TRBJ1-2): DTGVSQNPRHKITKRGQNVTFRCDPISEHNRLYWYRQTLGQGPEFLTYFQNEAQLEKSRLLSDRFSAERPKGSFSTLEIQRTEQGDSAMYLCASSLTGVDYGYTFGSGTRLTVV.